This T cell receptor (beta chain) was observed in a study of follicular helper T cells after annual influenza vaccination. This CDR3 is built from 15 residues. After removal of 3 bases from V and 4 bases from J, the junction contained 7 bases not matched to a gene. Germline assignment: CDR1 LNHDA and CDR2 SQIVND (reference sequence). Sample time point: 2014-2015 season, 7 days after vaccination. Profiled with immunoSEQ multiplex PCR; TCRdb holds only in-frame clones, not every one. The table records 9,500 or so clones, around 81% of them present only once. The rearrangement links TRBV19 to TRBJ1-2; 8 positions agree with TRBD1. The sequence was obtained from an adult who received the influenza vaccine. The sample here was CXCR5- memory CD4+ T cells sorted from blood, taken 7 days after influenza vaccination. In DNA form, the CDR3 reads TGTGCCAGTAGTATCTCCGAGACAGGGGTCTATGGCTACACCTTC. It encodes CASSISETGVYGYTF.